Listed here are 26 T cell receptor beta chains from one sample, sequenced in a study of OX40 agonist ivuxolimab in advanced cancers. Some clones are missing from TCRdb's copy, which holds only in-frame ones; the method was immunoSEQ multiplex PCR. The sample lists about 71,000 clones; approximately 80% were seen once. Sequenced here: CD4+ or CD8+ T cells sorted from blood, sampled in a trial of the OX40 agonist ivuxolimab. All receptors derive from an adult with an advanced solid tumor such as melanoma, head and neck, liver or kidney cancer.

This chain connects TRBV28 to TRBJ1-2; TRBD1 might be the D (6 bases). The CDR3 spans 14 residues. Trimming pared 2 bases from V and 6 bases from J, leaving 13 bases between. Per germline, CDR1 MDHEN and CDR2 SYDVKM. In DNA, the CDR3 is TGTGCCAGCAGTTTAGCCAGGGGTTGGAATGGCTACACCTTC. It encodes CASSLARGWNGYTF.

V and J are TRBV5-6 and TRBJ1-2; the match to TRBD1 covers 9 bases. The CDR3 loop spans 15 amino acids. The germline gives CDR1 SGHDT, CDR2 YYEEEE. V shed 3 bases and J 2 bases; nucleotides not matched to a gene: 5. The CDR3 is CASSSLGQGNYGYTF. CDR3 coding DNA: TGTGCCAGCAGCTCCTTGGGACAGGGAAACTATGGCTACACCTTC. Drawing the rest from reference TRBV5-6 and TRBJ1-2, the complete variable domain is DAGVTQSPTHLIKTRGQQVTLRCSPKSGHDTVSWYQQALGQGPQFIFQYYEEEERQRGNFPDRFSGHQFPNYSSELNVNALLLGDSALYLCASSSLGQGNYGYTFGSGTRLTVV.

The chain couples TRBV5-1 to TRBJ2-2; D call uncertain. This CDR3 region has 14 residues. Trimming pared 0 bases from V and 3 bases from J, leaving 6 bases between. Germline CDR1 reads SGHRS; CDR2 reads YFSETQ. The CDR3 sequence: CASSLAGYTGELFF. In nucleotides, the CDR3 is TGCGCCAGCAGCTTGGCCGGATACACCGGGGAGCTGTTTTTT. Combining the CDR3 with reference TRBV5-1 and TRBJ2-2 gives the whole variable domain KAGVTQTPRYLIKTRGQQVTLSCSPISGHRSVSWYQQTPGQGLQFLFEYFSETQRNKGNFPGRFSGRQFSNSRSEMNVSTLELGDSALYLCASSLAGYTGELFFGEGSRLTVL.

The chain employs TRBV5-4 and TRBJ2-4, with 8 positions matching TRBD1. Losses at the gene ends were 5 bases for V and 0 bases for J; bases not matched to a gene: 10. This CDR3 contains 17 residues. The germline V gene has CDR1 SGHNT and CDR2 YYREEE (reference sequence). CDR3 nucleotide sequence: TGTGCCAGCAGTATGATCGGACAGGGACTAGCCAAAAACATTCAGTACTTC. Its translation is CASSMIGQGLAKNIQYF. The full variable domain, rest sourced from reference TRBV5-4 and TRBJ2-4, is ETGVTQSPTHLIKTRGQQVTLRCSSQSGHNTVSWYQQALGQGPQFIFQYYREEENGRGNFPPRFSGLQFPNYSSELNVNALELDDSALYLCASSMIGQGLAKNIQYFGAGTRLSVL.

J is TRBJ1-2 and V is TRBV7-9, with D perhaps TRBD1 (5 bases). Trimming pared 2 bases from V and 5 bases from J, leaving 15 bases between. Germline assignment: CDR1 SEHNR and CDR2 FQNEAQ (reference sequence). The CDR3 totals 15 residues. The CDR3 bases are TGTGCCAGCAGCTTAAGTCAGGGAGGAGAGTATGGCTACACCTTC. Amino acid sequence: CASSLSQGGEYGYTF.

The rearrangement joins TRBV27 to TRBJ1-1, with 8 bases aligning to TRBD1. The trim removed 9 bases at V and 2 bases at J, leaving 8 bases unmatched. CDR1 MNHEY and CDR2 SMNVEV come from the germline V gene (reference sequence). This CDR3 comprises 14 residues. CDR3 DNA sequence: TGTGCCAGTACCCGACAGGGGAGCAACACTGAAGCTTTCTTT. Translated, it gives CASTRQGSNTEAFF.

This clone has only a few counts. The chain has TRBV4-2 and TRBJ1-1; no definite D call. The CDR3 extends over 14 amino acids. Germline V gives CDR1 LGHNA, CDR2 YNFKEQ. V was pared by 1 base and J by 1 base, with 7 bases between. The CDR3 nucleotides read TGTGCCAGCAGCCAAGTTTTTCAGAACACTGAAGCTTTCTTT. Translated, it gives CASSQVFQNTEAFF.

The rearrangement joins TRBV7-2 to TRBJ2-5, with D tentatively TRBD2 (6 bases). The germline V gene encodes CDR1 SGHTA and CDR2 FQGNSA. V was trimmed by 4 bases and J by 4 bases, leaving 19 bases between them. This CDR3 comprises 16 residues. CDR3 sequence reads: CASSYSGGRWGETQYF. CDR3 coding DNA: TGTGCCAGCAGCTACAGCGGAGGGCGATGGGGAGAGACCCAGTACTTC.

The V gene is TRBV7-3, the J gene TRBJ1-2; TRBD1 matches 10 bases. This CDR3 has 17 amino acids. The ends lost 5 bases at V and 3 bases at J; junction bases unmatched: 12. CDR1 and CDR2 (germline): SGHTA, FQGTGA. The CDR3 region has the DNA TGTGCCAGCAGCCGCCGGGGACAGGGGTCCCTGCACTATGGCTACACCTTC. It encodes CASSRRGQGSLHYGYTF. The complete variable domain, with remaining parts taken from reference TRBV7-3 and TRBJ1-2, reads GAGVSQTPSNKVTEKGKYVELRCDPISGHTALYWYRQSLGQGPEFLIYFQGTGAADDSGLPNDRFFAVRPEGSVSTLKIQRTERGDSAVYLCASSRRGQGSLHYGYTFGSGTRLTVV.

The V gene is TRBV7-2, the J gene TRBJ2-2, with 7 positions matching TRBD1. V lost 3 bases to trimming and J lost 5 bases; unmatched junction nucleotides: 3. CDR1 SGHTA and CDR2 FQGNSA come from the germline V gene. CDR3 length equals 14 residues. CDR3 coding DNA: TGTGCCAGCAGCTTCGCCAGGGGGACCGGGGAGCTGTTTTTT. This translates into CASSFARGTGELFF.

The V and J genes are TRBV18 and TRBJ1-2; weak D call: TRBD1 (5 bases). The CDR3 totals 15 residues. Trimming took 3 bases from V and 0 from J, leaving 11 bases between them. Looked up from germline, CDR1 is KGHSH and CDR2 is LQKENI. CDR3 region: CASSPQTDPNYGYTF. The CDR3, as DNA: TGTGCCAGCTCACCCCAGACAGATCCTAACTATGGCTACACCTTC.

The chain couples TRBV6-5 to TRBJ1-2; D not certain. The CDR3 has 13 residues. The V gene's germline CDR1 is MNHEY and CDR2 SVGAGI. V lost 5 bases to trimming and J lost 8 bases, with 15 bases between them. CDR3 sequence: CASSPHGGRGYTF. CDR3 coding DNA: TGTGCCAGCAGTCCCCACGGAGGGAGAGGCTACACCTTC.

The V gene is TRBV5-1, the J gene TRBJ2-3; D is tentatively TRBD1 or TRBD2 (5 bases each). Germline assignment: CDR1 SGHRS and CDR2 YFSETQ. The length of the CDR3 is 14 residues. V was trimmed by 0 bases and J by 6 bases, leaving 11 bases between them. CDR3 region: CASSLGGLVDTQYF. CDR3 sequence (DNA): TGCGCCAGCAGCTTGGGGGGGTTAGTCGATACGCAGTATTTT.

This clone was detected a few times. The chain has TRBV19 and TRBJ2-5; a weak D match, TRBD2 (6 bases). Germline loops: CDR1 LNHDA, CDR2 SQIVND (reference sequence). Trimming left V 6 bases short and J 3 bases short, with 11 bases between. The CDR3 length is 13 residues. CDR3 sequence (DNA): TGTGCCAGTAGCGGGAGCGTAAAAGAGACCCAGTACTTC. As protein: CASSGSVKETQYF.

This clone was picked up one time. The CDR3 protein is CASSLLAGGFYNEQFF. The CDR3, as DNA: TGTGCCAGCAGTCTTCTAGCGGGGGGATTTTACAATGAGCAGTTCTTC. J is TRBJ2-1 and V is TRBV28, with 11 bases that match TRBD2. Losses at the gene ends were 5 bases for V and 4 bases for J; bases not matched to a gene: 7. The germline V gene encodes CDR1 MDHEN and CDR2 SYDVKM. The CDR3 covers 16 residues.

CDR3 region: CSAEQLPEQFF. CDR3 coding DNA: TGCAGTGCTGAACAACTACCGGAGCAGTTCTTC. The chain uses TRBV20-1 and TRBJ2-1; D gene unclear. V shed 5 bases and J shed 10 bases, with 12 bases lying between them. The CDR3 totals 11 residues. The germline V gene encodes CDR1 DFQATT and CDR2 SNEGSKA (reference sequence).

V and J are TRBV13 and TRBJ1-2; possible D gene TRBD1, 5 bases. Trimming removed 4 bases from V and 3 bases from J, with 9 bases in between. This CDR3 has 13 residues. Germline loops: CDR1 PRHDT, CDR2 FYEKMQ (reference sequence). CDR3: CASSSGTDYGYTF. CDR3 bases: TGTGCCAGCAGCTCCGGGACGGACTATGGCTACACCTTC.

In DNA, the CDR3 is TGTGCCAGCAGCCCCGGGAGGTGGACTGAAGCTTTCTTT. This encodes CASSPGRWTEAFF. The V and J genes are TRBV11-2 and TRBJ1-1, with D unclear. This CDR3 comprises 13 residues. V was shortened by 5 bases and J by 5 bases, with 12 bases between the two germline ends. Germline V gives CDR1 SGHAT, CDR2 FQNNGV.

The rearrangement uses TRBV29-1 and TRBJ1-2; a weak D match, TRBD1 (6 bases). Germline values: CDR1 SQVTM, CDR2 ANQGSEA. Trimming removed 4 bases from V and 2 bases from J, with 11 bases in between. The CDR3 totals 13 residues. In nucleotides, the CDR3 is TGCAGCGTTGCAACTCAGGGGAACTATGGCTACACCTTC. As protein: CSVATQGNYGYTF.

The chain has TRBV5-1 and TRBJ2-5; D perhaps matches TRBD1 (5 bases). CDR3 length: 15 amino acids. Trimming pared 0 bases from V and 5 bases from J, leaving 14 bases between. Germline loops: CDR1 SGHRS, CDR2 YFSETQ. The CDR3 spells CASSLVVGVGETQYF. In nucleotides, the CDR3 is TGCGCCAGCAGCTTGGTTGTAGGGGTAGGTGAGACCCAGTACTTC.

The chain is built from TRBV28 and TRBJ1-5; D is ambiguous. V lost 7 bases and J 4 bases, leaving 17 bases between the germline ends. This CDR3 has 15 residues. Per the germline V gene, CDR1 is MDHEN and CDR2 is SYDVKM. This CDR3 is CASNPGGSGNQPQHF. The CDR3, as DNA: TGTGCCAGCAATCCGGGAGGGTCGGGGAATCAGCCCCAGCATTTT.

The rearrangement links TRBV27 to TRBJ1-5; D call uncertain. CDR1 is MNHEY and CDR2 is SMNVEV in the germline V gene (reference sequence). This CDR3 comprises 13 residues. Trimming left V 3 bases short and J 5 bases short, with 8 bases between. CDR3 region: CASSLESHQPQHF. CDR3 coding DNA: TGTGCCAGCAGTTTGGAAAGTCATCAGCCCCAGCATTTT.

This clone was seen a few times. This chain links TRBV27 with TRBJ1-2; the match to TRBD1 covers 7 bases. This CDR3 region has 14 residues. The V segment lost 5 bases and the J segment 2 bases; nucleotides outside the gene matches: 5. CDR1 and CDR2 from the germline V gene are MNHEY and SMNVEV (reference sequence). The CDR3 DNA reads TGTGCCAGCAGTCGACCGGGACAGAACTATGGCTACACCTTC. Translating gives CASSRPGQNYGYTF.

J is TRBJ2-5 and V is TRBV5-1, with D tentatively TRBD1 (5 bases). CDR1 is SGHRS, CDR2 YFSETQ, per germline. V gave up 2 bases and J gave up 5 bases, with 16 bases separating them. The CDR3 has 15 residues. The CDR3 is CASSLGAADRETQYF. CDR3 DNA: TGCGCCAGCAGCTTAGGGGCCGCGGATCGGGAGACCCAGTACTTC.

The chain uses TRBV9 and TRBJ1-1; no definite D call. The germline CDR1 and CDR2 sequences are SGDLS and YYNGEE. Deletions cut 4 bases from V and 0 bases from J, with 16 bases between. CDR3 length equals 16 residues. The CDR3 coding sequence is TGTGCCAGCAGCCGTTGGAGGGATAGGATGAACACTGAAGCTTTCTTT. It encodes CASSRWRDRMNTEAFF. The entire variable domain, with the rest obtained from reference TRBV9 and TRBJ1-1, is as follows: DSGVTQTPKHLITATGQRVTLRCSPRSGDLSVYWYQQSLDQGLQFLIQYYNGEERAKGNILERFSAQQFPDLHSELNLSSLELGDSALYFCASSRWRDRMNTEAFFGQGTRLTVV.

The chain couples TRBV15 to TRBJ2-3; D gene uncertain. Trimming took 0 bases from V and 1 from J, leaving 5 bases between them. The germline V gene has CDR1 LNHNV and CDR2 YYDKDF (reference sequence). The CDR3 contains 14 residues. CDR3 bases: TGTGCCACCAGCAGAGATACCCGCACAGATACGCAGTATTTT. The encoded protein is CATSRDTRTDTQYF.